This T cell receptor beta chain was identified in a study of breast tumors, draining lymph nodes, adjacent tissues. Points from the study as a whole: Tumors had less TCR diversity than lymph nodes, more than nontumor tissue.

Samples came from axillary lymph nodes draining the breast cancer. Germline V gives CDR1 DFQATT, CDR2 SNEGSKA (reference sequence). Deletions cut 1 base from V and 12 bases from J, with 21 bases between. The CDR3 runs 14 residues. About this clonotype: What it recognizes is unknown.

TCRdb redid the calling of the multiplex PCR reads with MiXCR, one entry per CDR3 protein. The table records 270,000 or so distinct CDR3 sequences, roughly 31% of them present only once. Sequences were obtained from axillary lymph node tissue. The rearrangement joins TRBV20-1 to TRBJ1-2; TRBD1 might be the D (5 bases). The clonotype comes from a female donor with breast cancer. Some clones in this sample may be carry-over from other donors' samples. In DNA, the CDR3 is TGCAGTGCTAGAGTTCAGGGCTTGGCGGCTGGAAACACCTTC. It is translated as CSARVQGLAAGNTF.